The clone carrying this T cell receptor beta chain appeared a few times. The entry originates in a study of metastatic and nonmetastatic thyroid tumors. At the level of the study: Repertoire data that came from the blood and tumor or nodule tissue of malignant and benign thyroid patients were compared.

CDR1 and CDR2 from the germline V gene are SGHAT and FQDESV (reference sequence). CDR3 length: 16 amino acids. V gave up 5 bases and J gave up 2 bases, with 16 bases separating them. Not a single patient had been given any form of treatment at any point before undergoing thyroid surgery. Using MiXCR, TCRdb re-called clones from the PCR reads. Counted here are about 25,000 clones, about 13% occurring once; the ten biggest clones make up roughly 18%. The clonotype comes from a female donor with papillary thyroid cancer or a benign thyroid nodule (not recorded which). Some clones in this sample may be carry-over from other donors' samples. The chain couples TRBV11-1 to TRBJ2-1; D may be TRBD2 (6 bases). Sequenced sample: blood. CDR3 loop: CASSPSYSGTYNEQFF. The CDR3 DNA reads as TGTGCCAGCAGCCCCTCATATAGCGGAACCTACAATGAGCAGTTCTTC.